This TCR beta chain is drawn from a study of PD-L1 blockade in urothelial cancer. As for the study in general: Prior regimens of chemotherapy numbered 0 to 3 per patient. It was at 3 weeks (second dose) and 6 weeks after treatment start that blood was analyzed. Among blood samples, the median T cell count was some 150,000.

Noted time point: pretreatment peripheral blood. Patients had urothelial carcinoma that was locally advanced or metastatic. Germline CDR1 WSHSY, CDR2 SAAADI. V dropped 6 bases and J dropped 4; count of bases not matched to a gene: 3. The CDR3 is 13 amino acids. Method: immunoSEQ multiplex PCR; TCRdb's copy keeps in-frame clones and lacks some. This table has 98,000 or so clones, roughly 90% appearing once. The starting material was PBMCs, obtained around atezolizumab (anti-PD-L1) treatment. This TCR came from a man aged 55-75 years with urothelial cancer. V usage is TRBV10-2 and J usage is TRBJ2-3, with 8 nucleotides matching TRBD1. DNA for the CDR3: TGCGCCAGCAGATCAGGGGGCGCAGATACGCAGTATTTT. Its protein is CASRSGGADTQYF.